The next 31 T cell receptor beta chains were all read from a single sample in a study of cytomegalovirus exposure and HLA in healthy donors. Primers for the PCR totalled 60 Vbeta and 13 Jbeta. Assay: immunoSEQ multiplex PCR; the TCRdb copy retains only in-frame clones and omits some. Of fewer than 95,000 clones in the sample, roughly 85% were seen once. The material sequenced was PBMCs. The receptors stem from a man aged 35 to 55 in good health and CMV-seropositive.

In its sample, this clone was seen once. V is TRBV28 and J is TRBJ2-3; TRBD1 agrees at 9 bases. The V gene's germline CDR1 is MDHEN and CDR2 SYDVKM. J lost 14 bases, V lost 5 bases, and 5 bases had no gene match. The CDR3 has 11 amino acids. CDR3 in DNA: TGTGCCAGCAGTGGACAGGGGATTGGGTATTTT. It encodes CASSGQGIGYF.

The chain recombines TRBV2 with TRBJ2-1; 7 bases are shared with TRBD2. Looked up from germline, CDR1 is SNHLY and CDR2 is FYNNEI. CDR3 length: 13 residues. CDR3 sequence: CAWGGGGYNEQFF. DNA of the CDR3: TGTGCTTGGGGGGGTGGGGGTTACAATGAGCAGTTCTTC.

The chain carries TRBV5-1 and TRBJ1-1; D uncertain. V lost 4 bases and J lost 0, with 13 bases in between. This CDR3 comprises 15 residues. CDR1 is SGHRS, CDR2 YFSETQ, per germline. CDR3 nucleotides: TGCGCCAGCAGCCCGAAAAGCCGAATGAACACTGAAGCTTTCTTT. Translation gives CASSPKSRMNTEAFF.

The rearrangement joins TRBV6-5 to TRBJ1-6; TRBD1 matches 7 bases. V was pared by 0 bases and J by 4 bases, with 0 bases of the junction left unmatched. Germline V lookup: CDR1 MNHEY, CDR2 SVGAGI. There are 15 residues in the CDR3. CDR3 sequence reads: CASSYSTGYNSPLHF. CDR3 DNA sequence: TGTGCCAGCAGTTACTCGACAGGGTATAATTCACCCCTCCACTTT.

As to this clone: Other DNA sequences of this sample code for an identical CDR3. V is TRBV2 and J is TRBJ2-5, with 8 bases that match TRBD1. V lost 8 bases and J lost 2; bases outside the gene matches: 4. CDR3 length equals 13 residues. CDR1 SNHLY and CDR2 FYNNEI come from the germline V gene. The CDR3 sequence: CASGRQGQETQYF. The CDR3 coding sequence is TGTGCCAGCGGAAGACAGGGGCAAGAGACCCAGTACTTC.

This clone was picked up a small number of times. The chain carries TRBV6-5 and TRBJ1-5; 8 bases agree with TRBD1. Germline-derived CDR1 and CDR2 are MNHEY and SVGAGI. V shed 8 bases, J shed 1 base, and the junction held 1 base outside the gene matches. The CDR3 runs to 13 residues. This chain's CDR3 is CASQGASNQPQHF. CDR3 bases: TGTGCCAGCCAGGGGGCGAGCAATCAGCCCCAGCATTTT.

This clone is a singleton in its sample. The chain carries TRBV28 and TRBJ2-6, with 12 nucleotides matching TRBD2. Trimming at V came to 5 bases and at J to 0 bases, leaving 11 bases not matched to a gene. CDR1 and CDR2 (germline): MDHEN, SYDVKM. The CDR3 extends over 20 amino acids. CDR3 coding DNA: TGTGCCAGCAGTCCGATCATACTAGCGGGGGGCCTCTCTGGGGCCAACGTCCTGACTTTC. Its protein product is CASSPIILAGGLSGANVLTF.

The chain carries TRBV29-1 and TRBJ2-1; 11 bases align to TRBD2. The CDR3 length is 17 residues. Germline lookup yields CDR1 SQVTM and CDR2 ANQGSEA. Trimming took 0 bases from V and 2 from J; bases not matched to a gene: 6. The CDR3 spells CSVEDPLTSGTYNEQFF. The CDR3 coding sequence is TGCAGCGTTGAAGATCCCTTGACTAGCGGGACCTACAATGAGCAGTTCTTC.

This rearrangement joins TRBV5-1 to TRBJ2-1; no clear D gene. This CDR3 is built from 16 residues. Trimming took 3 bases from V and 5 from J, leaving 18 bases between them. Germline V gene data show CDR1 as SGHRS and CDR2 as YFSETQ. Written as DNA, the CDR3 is TGCGCCAGCAGCTCCATCATTTCCTGGGCAGACAATGAGCAGTTCTTC. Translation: CASSSIISWADNEQFF.

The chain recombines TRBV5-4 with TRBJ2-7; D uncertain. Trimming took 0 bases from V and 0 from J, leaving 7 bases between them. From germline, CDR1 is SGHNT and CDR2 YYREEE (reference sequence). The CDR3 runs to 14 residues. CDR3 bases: TGTGCCAGCAGCTTGGTGAGTAGCTCCTACGAGCAGTACTTC. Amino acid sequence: CASSLVSSSYEQYF. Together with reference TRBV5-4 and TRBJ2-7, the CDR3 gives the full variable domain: ETGVTQSPTHLIKTRGQQVTLRCSSQSGHNTVSWYQQALGQGPQFIFQYYREEENGRGNFPPRFSGLQFPNYSSELNVNALELDDSALYLCASSLVSSSYEQYFGPGTRLTVT.

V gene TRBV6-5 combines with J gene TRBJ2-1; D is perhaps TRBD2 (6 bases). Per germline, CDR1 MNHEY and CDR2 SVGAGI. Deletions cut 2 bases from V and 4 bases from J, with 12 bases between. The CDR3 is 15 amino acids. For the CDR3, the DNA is TGTGCCAGCAGTTACCCCGAGGCGGGGTACAATGAGCAGTTCTTC. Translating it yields CASSYPEAGYNEQFF.

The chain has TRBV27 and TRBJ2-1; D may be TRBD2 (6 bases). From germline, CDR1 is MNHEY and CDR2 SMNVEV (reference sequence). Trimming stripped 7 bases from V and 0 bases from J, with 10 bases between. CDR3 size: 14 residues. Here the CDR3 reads CASKPTSSYNEQFF. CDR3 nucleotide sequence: TGTGCCAGCAAACCGACTAGCTCCTACAATGAGCAGTTCTTC.

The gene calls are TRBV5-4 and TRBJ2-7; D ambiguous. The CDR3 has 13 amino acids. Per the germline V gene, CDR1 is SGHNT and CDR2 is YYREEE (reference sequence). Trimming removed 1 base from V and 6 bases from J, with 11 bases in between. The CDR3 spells CASSLTEMSEQYF. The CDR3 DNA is TGTGCCAGCAGCTTGACAGAGATGAGCGAGCAGTACTTC.

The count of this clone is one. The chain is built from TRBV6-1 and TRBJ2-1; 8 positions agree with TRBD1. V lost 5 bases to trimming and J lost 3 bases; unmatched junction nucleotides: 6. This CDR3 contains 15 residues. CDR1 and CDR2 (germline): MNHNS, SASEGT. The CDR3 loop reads CASSLDRVLYNEQFF. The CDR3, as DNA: TGTGCCAGCAGTCTGGACAGGGTTCTCTACAATGAGCAGTTCTTC.

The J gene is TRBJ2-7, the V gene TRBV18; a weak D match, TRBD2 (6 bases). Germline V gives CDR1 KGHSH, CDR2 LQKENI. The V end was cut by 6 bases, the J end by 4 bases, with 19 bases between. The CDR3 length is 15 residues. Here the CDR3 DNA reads TGTGCCAGCTCTCCTGCCGGGACTGGGTCTTACGAGCAGTACTTC. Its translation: CASSPAGTGSYEQYF.

The CDR3 region has the DNA TGTGCCAGCAGCTACCCTAGCGGGGACTCTTACGAGCAGTACTTC. Translated, it gives CASSYPSGDSYEQYF. The V and J genes are TRBV5-6 and TRBJ2-7, with TRBD2 identical over 9 bases. V shed 3 bases and J 4 bases; nucleotides not matched to a gene: 8. Germline assignment: CDR1 SGHDT and CDR2 YYEEEE. The CDR3 has 15 amino acids.

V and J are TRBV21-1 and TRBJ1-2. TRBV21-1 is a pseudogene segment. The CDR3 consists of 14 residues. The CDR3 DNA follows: TGTGCCAGCAGCAAAGGGGAGCCGAACTATGGCTACACCTTC. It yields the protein CASSKGEPNYGYTF.

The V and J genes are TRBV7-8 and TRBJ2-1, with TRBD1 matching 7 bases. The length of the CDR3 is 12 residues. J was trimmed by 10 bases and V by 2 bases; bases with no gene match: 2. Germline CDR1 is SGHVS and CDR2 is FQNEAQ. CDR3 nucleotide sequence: TGTGCCAGCAGCTTAAAGGGGGCAGAGCAGTTCTTC. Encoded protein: CASSLKGAEQFF. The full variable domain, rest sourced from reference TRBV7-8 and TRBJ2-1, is GAGVSQSPRYKVAKRGQDVALRCDPISGHVSLFWYQQALGQGPEFLTYFQNEAQLDKSGLPSDRFFAERPEGSVSTLKIQRTQQEDSAVYLCASSLKGAEQFFGPGTRLTVL.

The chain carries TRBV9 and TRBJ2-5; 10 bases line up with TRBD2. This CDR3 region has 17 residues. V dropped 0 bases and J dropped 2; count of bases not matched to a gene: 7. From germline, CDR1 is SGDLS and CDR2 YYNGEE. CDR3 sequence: CASSVDASGGLQETQYF. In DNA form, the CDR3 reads TGTGCCAGCAGCGTAGATGCTAGCGGGGGATTGCAAGAGACCCAGTACTTC. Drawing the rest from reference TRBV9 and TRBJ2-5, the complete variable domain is DSGVTQTPKHLITATGQRVTLRCSPRSGDLSVYWYQQSLDQGLQFLIQYYNGEERAKGNILERFSAQQFPDLHSELNLSSLELGDSALYFCASSVDASGGLQETQYFGPGTRLLVL.

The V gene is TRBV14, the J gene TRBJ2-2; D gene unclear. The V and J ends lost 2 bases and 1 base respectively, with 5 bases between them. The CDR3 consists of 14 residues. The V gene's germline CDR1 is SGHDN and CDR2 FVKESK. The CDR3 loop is CASSQIQNTGELFF. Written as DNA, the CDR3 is TGTGCCAGCAGCCAAATCCAGAACACCGGGGAGCTGTTTTTT.

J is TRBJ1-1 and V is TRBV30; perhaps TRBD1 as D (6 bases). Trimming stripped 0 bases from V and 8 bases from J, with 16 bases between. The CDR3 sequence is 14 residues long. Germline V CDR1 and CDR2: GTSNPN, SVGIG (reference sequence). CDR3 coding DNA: TGTGCCTGGAGTGTACGGGGGGCAAGCTTCGAAGCTTTCTTT. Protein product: CAWSVRGASFEAFF.

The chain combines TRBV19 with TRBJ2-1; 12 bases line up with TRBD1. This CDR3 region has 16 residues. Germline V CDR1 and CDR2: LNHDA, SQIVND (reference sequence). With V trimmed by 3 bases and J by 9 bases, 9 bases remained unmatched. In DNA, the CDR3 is TGTGCCAGTAGTATCCCCGGGACAGGGGGCAGGGGTGAGCAGTTCTTC. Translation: CASSIPGTGGRGEQFF. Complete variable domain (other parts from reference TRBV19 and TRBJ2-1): DGGITQSPKYLFRKEGQNVTLSCEQNLNHDAMYWYRQDPGQGLRLIYYSQIVNDFQKGDIAEGYSVSREKKESFPLTVTSAQKNPTAFYLCASSIPGTGGRGEQFFGPGTRLTVL.

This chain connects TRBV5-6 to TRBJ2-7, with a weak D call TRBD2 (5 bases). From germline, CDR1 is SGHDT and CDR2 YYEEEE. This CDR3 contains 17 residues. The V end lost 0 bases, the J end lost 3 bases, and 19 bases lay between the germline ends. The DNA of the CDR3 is TGTGCCAGCAGCTTGGGAGGGAATCTTCTCTCTAGCTACGAGCAGTACTTC. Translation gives CASSLGGNLLSSYEQYF.

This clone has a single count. Here the CDR3 reads CASSPRTWTGGGNTIYF. Here the CDR3 DNA reads TGCGCCAGCAGCCCGAGGACTTGGACAGGGGGCGGAAACACCATATATTTT. The V call is TRBV5-1, the J call TRBJ1-3, with 11 bases that match TRBD1. J lost 4 bases, V lost 4 bases, and 10 bases had no gene match. The CDR3 totals 17 residues. CDR1 is SGHRS and CDR2 is YFSETQ in the germline V gene. The whole variable domain, filled in from reference TRBV5-1 and TRBJ1-3, reads KAGVTQTPRYLIKTRGQQVTLSCSPISGHRSVSWYQQTPGQGLQFLFEYFSETQRNKGNFPGRFSGRQFSNSRSEMNVSTLELGDSALYLCASSPRTWTGGGNTIYFGEGSWLTVV.

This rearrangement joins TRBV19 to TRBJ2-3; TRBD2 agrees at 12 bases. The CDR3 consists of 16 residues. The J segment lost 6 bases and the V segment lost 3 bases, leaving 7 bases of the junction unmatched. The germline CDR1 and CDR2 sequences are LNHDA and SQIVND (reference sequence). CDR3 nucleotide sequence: TGTGCCAGTAGTATCGTCGCGACTAGCGGGAGTGATACGCAGTATTTT. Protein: CASSIVATSGSDTQYF.

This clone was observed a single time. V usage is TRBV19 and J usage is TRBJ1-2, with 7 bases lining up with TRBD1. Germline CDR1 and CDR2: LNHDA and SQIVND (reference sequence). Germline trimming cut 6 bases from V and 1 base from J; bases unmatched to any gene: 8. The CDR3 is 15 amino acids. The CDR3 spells CASSRDRHFNYGYTF. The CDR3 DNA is TGTGCCAGTAGCCGGGACAGACATTTTAACTATGGCTACACCTTC.

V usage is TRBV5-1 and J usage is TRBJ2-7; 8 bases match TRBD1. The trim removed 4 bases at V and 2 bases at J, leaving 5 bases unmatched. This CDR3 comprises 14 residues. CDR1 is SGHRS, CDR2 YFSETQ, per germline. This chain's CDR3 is CASSPQGAAYEQYF. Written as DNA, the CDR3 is TGCGCCAGCAGCCCCCAGGGGGCCGCCTACGAGCAGTACTTC.

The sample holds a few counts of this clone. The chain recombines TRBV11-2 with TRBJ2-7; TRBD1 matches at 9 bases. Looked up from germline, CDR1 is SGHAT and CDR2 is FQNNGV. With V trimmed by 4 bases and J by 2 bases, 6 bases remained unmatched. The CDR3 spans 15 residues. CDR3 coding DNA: TGTGCCAGCAGCTCCGGTACAGGGGGCCCCTACGAGCAGTACTTC. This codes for CASSSGTGGPYEQYF. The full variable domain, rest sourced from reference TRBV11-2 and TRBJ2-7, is EAGVAQSPRYKIIEKRQSVAFWCNPISGHATLYWYQQILGQGPKLLIQFQNNGVVDDSQLPKDRFSAERLKGVDSTLKIQPAKLEDSAVYLCASSSGTGGPYEQYFGPGTRLTVT.

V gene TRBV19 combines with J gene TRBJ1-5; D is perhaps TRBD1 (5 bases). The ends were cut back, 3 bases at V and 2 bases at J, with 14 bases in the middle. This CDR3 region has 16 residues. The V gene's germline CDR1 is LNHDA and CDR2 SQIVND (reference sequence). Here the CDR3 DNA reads TGTGCCAGTAGTATCGGGTCGGGGGGTGGCAATCAGCCCCAGCATTTT. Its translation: CASSIGSGGGNQPQHF.

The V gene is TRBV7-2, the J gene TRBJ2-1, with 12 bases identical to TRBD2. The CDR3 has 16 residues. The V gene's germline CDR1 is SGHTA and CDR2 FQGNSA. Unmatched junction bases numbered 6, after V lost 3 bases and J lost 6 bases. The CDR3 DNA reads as TGTGCCAGCAGCTTTTCAAGACTAGCGGGAGCCAATGAGCAGTTCTTC. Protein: CASSFSRLAGANEQFF. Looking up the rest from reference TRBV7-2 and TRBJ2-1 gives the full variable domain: GAGVSQSPSNKVTEKGKDVELRCDPISGHTALYWYRQSLGQGLEFLIYFQGNSAPDKSGLPSDRFSAERTGGSVSTLTIQRTQQEDSAVYLCASSFSRLAGANEQFFGPGTRLTVL.

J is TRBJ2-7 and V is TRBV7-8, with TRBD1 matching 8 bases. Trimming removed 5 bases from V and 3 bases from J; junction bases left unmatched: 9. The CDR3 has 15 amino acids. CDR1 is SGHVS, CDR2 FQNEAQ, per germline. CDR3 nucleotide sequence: TGTGCCAGCAGCCCCCCGGGACAGGCAATCTACGAGCAGTACTTC. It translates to CASSPPGQAIYEQYF.